Reported below is one T cell receptor (beta chain). This sample stems from a study of T cell changes during pregnancy in multiple sclerosis. Germline CDR1 reads MNHEY; CDR2 reads SVGAGI. CDR3 length: 14 amino acids. Trimming removed 5 bases from V and 0 bases from J; junction bases left unmatched: 3. The method was immunoSEQ multiplex PCR; TCRdb's version includes in-frame clones alone and lacks a portion of them. The sample lists roughly 53,000 clones; 92% were seen once. This receptor was obtained from a female donor with multiple sclerosis, enrolled in a pregnancy study. This specimen consisted of CD4+ T cells from peripheral blood mononuclear cells, obtained in the third trimester of pregnancy. V gene TRBV6-5 combines with J gene TRBJ1-1, with TRBD1 matching 7 bases. CDR3 region: CASSRTGMNTEAFF. CDR3 sequence (DNA): TGTGCCAGCAGTCGGACAGGAATGAACACTGAAGCTTTCTTT.